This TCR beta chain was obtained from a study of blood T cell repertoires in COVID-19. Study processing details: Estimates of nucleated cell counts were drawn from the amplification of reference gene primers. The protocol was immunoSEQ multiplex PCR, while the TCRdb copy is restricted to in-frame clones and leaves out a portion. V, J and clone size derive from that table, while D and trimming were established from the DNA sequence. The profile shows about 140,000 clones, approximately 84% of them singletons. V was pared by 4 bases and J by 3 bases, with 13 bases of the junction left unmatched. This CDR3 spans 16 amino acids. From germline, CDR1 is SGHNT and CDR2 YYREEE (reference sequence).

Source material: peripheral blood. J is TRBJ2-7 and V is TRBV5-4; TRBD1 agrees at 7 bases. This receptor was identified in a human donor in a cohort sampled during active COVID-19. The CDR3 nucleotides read TGTGCCAGCAGCCAACCTTCCGGGACAGTACTCTACGAGCAGTACTTC. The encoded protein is CASSQPSGTVLYEQYF.